The sequence of this T cell receptor beta chain was determined in a study of T cells in women clearing cervical HPV infection. The wider study: Donors had HPV16-related CIN3 or worse; 2 had invasive cancer. HLA type stays a possible confounder, typing being limited. General study results and limits: Each sample's T-cell count was unknown, possibly confounding richness. Effector/memory and HPV-specific T cells were not isolated, and association timing is unknown.

Produced via immunoSEQ multiplex PCR; TCRdb's table is partial and in-frame only. In total, the table holds around 30,000 clones. With respect to this clone: Antigen: not known. The read halts 3 residues ahead of the CDR3 end, with the missing end drawn from the germline J gene.

The length of the CDR3 is 14 residues. Germline CDR1 and CDR2: LNHDA and SQIVND (reference sequence). Trimming left V 4 bases short and J 0 bases short, with 10 bases between. The sequenced sample was blood buffy coat. This clonotype was sampled from a woman between 18 and 70 years old with a cervical HPV16 infection that either progressed to CIN3+ or cleared (not recorded which). The chain links TRBV19 to TRBJ2-7, with D unclear. CDR3 region: CASSKVVSSYEQYF. The DNA read from the CDR3 is TGTGCCAGTAGTAAAGTAGTTTCCTCCTACGAG. Full variable domain (rest looked up from reference TRBV19 and TRBJ2-7): DGGITQSPKYLFRKEGQNVTLSCEQNLNHDAMYWYRQDPGQGLRLIYYSQIVNDFQKGDIAEGYSVSREKKESFPLTVTSAQKNPTAFYLCASSKVVSSYEQYFGPGTRLTVT.